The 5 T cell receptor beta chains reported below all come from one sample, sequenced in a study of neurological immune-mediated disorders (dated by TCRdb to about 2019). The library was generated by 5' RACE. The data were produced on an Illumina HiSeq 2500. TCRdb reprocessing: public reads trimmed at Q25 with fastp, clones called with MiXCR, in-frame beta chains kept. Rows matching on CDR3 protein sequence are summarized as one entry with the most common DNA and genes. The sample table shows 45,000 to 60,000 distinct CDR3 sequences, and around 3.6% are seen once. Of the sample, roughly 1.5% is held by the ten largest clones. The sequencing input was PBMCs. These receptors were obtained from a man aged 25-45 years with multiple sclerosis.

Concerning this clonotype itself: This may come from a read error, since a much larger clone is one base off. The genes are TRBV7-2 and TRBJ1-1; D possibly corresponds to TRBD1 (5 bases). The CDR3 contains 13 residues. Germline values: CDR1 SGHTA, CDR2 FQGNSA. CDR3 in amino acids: CAISMGRLTEAFF. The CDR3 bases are TGTGCCATCAGCATGGGACGTCTCACTGAAGCTTTCTTT.

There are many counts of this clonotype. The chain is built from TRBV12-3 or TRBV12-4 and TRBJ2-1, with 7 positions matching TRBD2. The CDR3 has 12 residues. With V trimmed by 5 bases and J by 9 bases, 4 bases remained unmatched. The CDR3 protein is CASSTTSAEQFF. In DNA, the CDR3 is TGTGCCAGCAGTACCACTAGCGCTGAGCAGTTCTTC.

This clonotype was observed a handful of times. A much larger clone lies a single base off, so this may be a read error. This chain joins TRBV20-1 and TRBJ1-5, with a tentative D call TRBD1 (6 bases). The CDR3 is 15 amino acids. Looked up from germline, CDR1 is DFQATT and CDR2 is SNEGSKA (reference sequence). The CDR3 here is CSARESNREGEPQNF. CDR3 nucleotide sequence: TGCAGTGCTAGAGAGAGTAACAGGGAAGGAGAGCCCCAGAATTTT.

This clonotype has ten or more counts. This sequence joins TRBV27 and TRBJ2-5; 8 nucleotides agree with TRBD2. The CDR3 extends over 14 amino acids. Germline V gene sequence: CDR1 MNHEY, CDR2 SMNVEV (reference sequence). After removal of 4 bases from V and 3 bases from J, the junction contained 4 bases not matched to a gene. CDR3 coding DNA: TGTGCCAGCAGTTCACTTAGCGGGGAAGAGACCCAGTACTTC. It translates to CASSSLSGEETQYF.

As DNA, the CDR3 is TGCAGTGCTAGTTCCGTTTATAGCAATCAGCCCCAGCATTTT. Its translation: CSASSVYSNQPQHF. The chain joins TRBV20-1 to TRBJ1-5, with unresolved D. V lost 3 bases, J lost 0 bases, and 9 bases lay in between. The CDR3 loop spans 14 amino acids. CDR1 and CDR2 from the germline V gene are DFQATT and SNEGSKA (reference sequence).